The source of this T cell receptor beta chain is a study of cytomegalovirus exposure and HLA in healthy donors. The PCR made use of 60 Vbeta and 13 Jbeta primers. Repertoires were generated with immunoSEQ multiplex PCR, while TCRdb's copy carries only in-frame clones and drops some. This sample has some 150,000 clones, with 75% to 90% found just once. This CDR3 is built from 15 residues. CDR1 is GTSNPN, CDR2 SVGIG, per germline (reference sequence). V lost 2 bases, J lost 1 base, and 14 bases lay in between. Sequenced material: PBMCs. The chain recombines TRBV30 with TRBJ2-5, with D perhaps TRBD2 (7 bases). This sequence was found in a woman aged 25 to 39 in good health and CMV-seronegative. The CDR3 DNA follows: TGTGCCTGGAGTAGGGGGGGACGGATCCAAGAGACCCAGTACTTC. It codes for CAWSRGGRIQETQYF.